Listed below are T cell receptor beta chains from one sample, sequenced in a study of cytomegalovirus exposure and HLA in healthy donors. Produced via immunoSEQ multiplex PCR; TCRdb's table is partial and in-frame only. Here the sample spans approximately 120,000 clones, 70% to 90% being singletons. Sequenced input: PBMCs. The receptors stem from a woman aged 18 to 35 in good health and CMV-seronegative. The CDR3 runs from the conserved cysteine through the conserved F or W. A D gene is named only where the DNA matches it firmly. Size is stated for part of the rows, as once, few or many counts, or as a class when the clone is expanded.

TRBD2 | TRBJ2-2 | TRBV27 | . | TGTGCCAGCAGTGTACTAGCGGGAGTTCCTGGGGAGCTGTTTTTT | CASSVLAGVPGELFF
. | TRBJ1-1 | TRBV30 | . | TGTGCCTGGATTGGGGAGGGGGGGCTCATGAACACTGAAGCTTTCTTT | CAWIGEGGLMNTEAFF
TRBD2 | TRBJ2-5 | TRBV6-5 | . | TGTGCCAGCAGTTACTCGGGGACTAGCGGGACCGAGACCCAGTACTTC | CASSYSGTSGTETQYF
TRBD1 | TRBJ2-7 | TRBV4-1 | . | TGCGCCAGCAGCCATCGCACACCGGGACAGGGTCTTCTTAAGCAGTACTTC | CASSHRTPGQGLLKQYF
. | TRBJ2-1 | TRBV7-8 | once | TGTGCCAGCAGTCCTGGACTCCCGAATGAGCAGTTCTTC | CASSPGLPNEQFF
. | TRBJ2-1 | TRBV21-1 | . | TGTGCCAGCAGCAAAGAGCGGGGGGGCCCGAATGAGCAGTTCTTC | CASSKERGGPNEQFF
. | TRBJ1-4 | TRBV6-5 | once | TGTGCCAGCAGTCACTCAGGGGTGGGTGAAAAACTGTTTTTT | CASSHSGVGEKLFF
. | TRBJ1-2 | TRBV10-3 | . | TGTGCCATCAGTCCGTATTCTGGGGGCTTGGCTCGTTTGGATGGCTACACCTTC | CAISPYSGGLARLDGYTF
TRBD1 | TRBJ2-5 | TRBV2 | . | TGTGCCAGCAGTGTGGGGGACAGGGGAGTCGGGACCCAGTACTTC | CASSVGDRGVGTQYF
. | TRBJ2-7 | TRBV20-1 | . | TGCAGTGCTGGAGATAGGAGTTGGCAGTACTTC | CSAGDRSWQYF
TRBD2 | TRBJ2-2 | TRBV11-2 | . | TGTGCCAGCAGGCAAGCGGGGGCAGGGAACACCGGGGAGCTGTTTTTT | CASRQAGAGNTGELFF
. | TRBJ1-1 | TRBV5-6 | . | TGTGCCAGCAGCTTGGCCTCTAGTAAGGCTGAAGCTTTCTTT | CASSLASSKAEAFF
. | TRBJ1-1 | TRBV7-6 | . | TGTGCCAGCAGCTTAACGGTAGTGGGAAGACCCCGGGATAGCACTGAAGCTTTCTTT | CASSLTVVGRPRDSTEAFF
. | TRBJ1-2 | TRBV21-1 | . | TGTGCCAGCAGCGGACGGGACAGCCCCTATGGCTACACCTTC | CASSGRDSPYGYTF
TRBD2 | TRBJ2-5 | TRBV2 | . | TGTGCCAGCAGCACTAGCGGGGGGCAAGAGACCCAGTACTTC | CASSTSGGQETQYF
. | TRBJ1-5 | TRBV6-4 | . | TGTGCCAGCAGTCCGGGGTTTTCGGCTCAGCCCCAGCATTTT | CASSPGFSAQPQHF
. | TRBJ1-1 | TRBV6-1 | . | TGTGCCAGCAGTGAAAGTGTCGGTAAGACTTTTGAAGCTTTCTTT | CASSESVGKTFEAFF
. | TRBJ1-1 | TRBV28 | . | TGTGCCAGCAGTCCCCGAACAGTGAACACTGAAGCTTTCTTT | CASSPRTVNTEAFF
. | TRBJ2-2 | TRBV7-3 | . | TGTGCCAGCAGCTTAGTCAGGGAGGAGGAGCTGTTTTTT | CASSLVREEELFF
TRBD2 | TRBJ2-5 | TRBV6-1 | . | TGTGCCAGCAGTGTGGCGGGGGGGACCCAAGAGACCCAGTACTTC | CASSVAGGTQETQYF
TRBD1 | TRBJ1-2 | TRBV7-2 | few | TGTGCCAGCAGCGGCCAGGGGGCTAACTATGGCTACACCTTC | CASSGQGANYGYTF